The T cell receptor (beta chain) under discussion was sequenced for a study of T cell responses to AZD1222 COVID-19 vaccine. Germline values: CDR1 SGHNT, CDR2 YENEEA. The CDR3 is 12 residues long. Trimming left V 5 bases short and J 4 bases short, with 8 bases between. Details on this clone: The same CDR3 can be traced to other DNA sequences in this sample.

Generated by immunoSEQ multiplex PCR, the TCRdb table keeps only in-frame clones and is missing some. Counted here are about 160,000 clones, roughly nine tenths occurring once; the ten biggest clones make up roughly 4.3%. The TCR comes from an adult in good health. The V call is TRBV11-3, the J call TRBJ1-1; D gene uncertain. The material sequenced was peripheral blood, taken on day 0 of MenACWY control vaccination. In DNA form, the CDR3 reads TGTGCCAGCAGCGGGAGGTCCACTGAAGCTTTCTTT. Translated, it gives CASSGRSTEAFF.